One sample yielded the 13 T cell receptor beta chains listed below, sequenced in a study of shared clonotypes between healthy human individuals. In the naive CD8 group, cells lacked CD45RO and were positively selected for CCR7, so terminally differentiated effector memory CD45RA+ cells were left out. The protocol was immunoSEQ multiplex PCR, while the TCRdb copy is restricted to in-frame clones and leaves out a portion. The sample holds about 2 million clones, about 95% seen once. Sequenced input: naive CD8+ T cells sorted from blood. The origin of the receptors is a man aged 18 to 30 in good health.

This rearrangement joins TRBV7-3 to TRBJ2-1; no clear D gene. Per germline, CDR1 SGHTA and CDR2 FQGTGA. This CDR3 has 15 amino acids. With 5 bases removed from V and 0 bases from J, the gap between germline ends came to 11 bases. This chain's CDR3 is CASSDGPFSYNEQFF. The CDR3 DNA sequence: TGTGCCAGCAGCGACGGTCCCTTCTCCTACAATGAGCAGTTCTTC.

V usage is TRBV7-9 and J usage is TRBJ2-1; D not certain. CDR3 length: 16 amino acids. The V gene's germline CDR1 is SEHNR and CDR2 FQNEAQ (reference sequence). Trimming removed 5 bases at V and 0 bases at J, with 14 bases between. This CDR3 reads CASSPDRVSSYNEQFF. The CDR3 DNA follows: TGTGCCAGCAGCCCGGACCGCGTAAGCTCCTACAATGAGCAGTTCTTC.

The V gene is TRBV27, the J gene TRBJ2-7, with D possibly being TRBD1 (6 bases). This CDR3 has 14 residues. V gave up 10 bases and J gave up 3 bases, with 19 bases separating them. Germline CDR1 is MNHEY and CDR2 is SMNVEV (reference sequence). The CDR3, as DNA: TGTGCCACTCAAACCGGGACAACCATCTACGAGCAGTACTTC. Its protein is CATQTGTTIYEQYF.

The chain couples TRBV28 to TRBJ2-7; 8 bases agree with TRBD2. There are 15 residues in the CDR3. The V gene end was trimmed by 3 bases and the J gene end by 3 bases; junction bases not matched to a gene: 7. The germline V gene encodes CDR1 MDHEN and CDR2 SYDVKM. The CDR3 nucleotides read TGTGCCAGCAGTTTCCGGTCCCGGGAGGGCTACGAGCAGTACTTC. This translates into CASSFRSREGYEQYF.

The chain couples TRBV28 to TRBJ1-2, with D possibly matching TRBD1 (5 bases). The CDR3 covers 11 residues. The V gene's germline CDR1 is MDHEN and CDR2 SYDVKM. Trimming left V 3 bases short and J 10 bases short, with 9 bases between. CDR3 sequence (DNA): TGTGCCAGCAGTTTTGGGGGGATCTACACCTTC. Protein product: CASSFGGIYTF.

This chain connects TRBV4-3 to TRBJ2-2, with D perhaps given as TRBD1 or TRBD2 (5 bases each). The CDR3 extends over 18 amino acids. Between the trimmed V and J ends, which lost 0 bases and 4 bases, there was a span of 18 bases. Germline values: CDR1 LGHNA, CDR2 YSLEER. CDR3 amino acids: CASSQDRAGTLSTGELFF. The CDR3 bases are TGCGCCAGCAGCCAAGATAGGGCAGGGACCCTGAGCACCGGGGAGCTGTTTTTT.

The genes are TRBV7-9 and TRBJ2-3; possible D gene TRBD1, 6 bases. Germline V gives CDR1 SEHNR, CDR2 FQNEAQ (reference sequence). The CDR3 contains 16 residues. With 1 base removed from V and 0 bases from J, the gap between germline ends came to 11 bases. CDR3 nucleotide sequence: TGTGCCAGCAGCTTAGGACAGGCCAGTAGCACAGATACGCAGTATTTT. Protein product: CASSLGQASSTDTQYF.

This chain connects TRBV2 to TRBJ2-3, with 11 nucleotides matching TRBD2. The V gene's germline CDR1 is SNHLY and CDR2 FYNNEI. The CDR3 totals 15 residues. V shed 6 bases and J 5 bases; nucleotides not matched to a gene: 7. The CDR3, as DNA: TGTGCCAGCAGGGCTCTAGCGGGAGGACTAGATACGCAGTATTTT. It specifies CASRALAGGLDTQYF.

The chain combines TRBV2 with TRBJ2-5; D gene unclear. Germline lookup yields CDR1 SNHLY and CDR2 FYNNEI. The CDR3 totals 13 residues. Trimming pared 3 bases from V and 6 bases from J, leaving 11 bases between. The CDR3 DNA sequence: TGTGCCAGCAGTGATCTGTATGGAAAGACCCAGTACTTC. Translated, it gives CASSDLYGKTQYF.

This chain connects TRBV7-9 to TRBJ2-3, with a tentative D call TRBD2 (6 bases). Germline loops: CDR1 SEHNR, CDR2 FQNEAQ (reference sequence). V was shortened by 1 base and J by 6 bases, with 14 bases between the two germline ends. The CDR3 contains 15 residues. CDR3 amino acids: CASSLVRDSWDTQYF. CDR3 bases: TGTGCCAGCAGCTTAGTAAGGGACTCCTGGGATACGCAGTATTTT.

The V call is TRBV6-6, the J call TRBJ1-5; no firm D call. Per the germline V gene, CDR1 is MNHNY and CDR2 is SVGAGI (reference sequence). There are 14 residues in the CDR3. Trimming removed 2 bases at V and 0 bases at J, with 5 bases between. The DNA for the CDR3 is TGTGCCAGCAGTTACCAGTTTAGCAATCAGCCCCAGCATTTT. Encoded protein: CASSYQFSNQPQHF.

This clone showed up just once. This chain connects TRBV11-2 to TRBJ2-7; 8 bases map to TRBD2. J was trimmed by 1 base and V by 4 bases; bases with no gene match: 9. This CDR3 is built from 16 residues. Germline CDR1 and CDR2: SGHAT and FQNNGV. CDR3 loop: CASSSPGGDFSYEQYF. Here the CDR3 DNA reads TGTGCCAGCAGCTCCCCGGGGGGGGACTTTTCCTACGAGCAGTACTTC.

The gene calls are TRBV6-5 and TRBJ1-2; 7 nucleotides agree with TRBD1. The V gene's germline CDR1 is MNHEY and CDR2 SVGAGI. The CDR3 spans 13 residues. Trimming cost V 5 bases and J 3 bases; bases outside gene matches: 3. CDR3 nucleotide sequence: TGTGCCAGCAGTGACAGGGATGACTATGGCTACACCTTC. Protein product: CASSDRDDYGYTF.